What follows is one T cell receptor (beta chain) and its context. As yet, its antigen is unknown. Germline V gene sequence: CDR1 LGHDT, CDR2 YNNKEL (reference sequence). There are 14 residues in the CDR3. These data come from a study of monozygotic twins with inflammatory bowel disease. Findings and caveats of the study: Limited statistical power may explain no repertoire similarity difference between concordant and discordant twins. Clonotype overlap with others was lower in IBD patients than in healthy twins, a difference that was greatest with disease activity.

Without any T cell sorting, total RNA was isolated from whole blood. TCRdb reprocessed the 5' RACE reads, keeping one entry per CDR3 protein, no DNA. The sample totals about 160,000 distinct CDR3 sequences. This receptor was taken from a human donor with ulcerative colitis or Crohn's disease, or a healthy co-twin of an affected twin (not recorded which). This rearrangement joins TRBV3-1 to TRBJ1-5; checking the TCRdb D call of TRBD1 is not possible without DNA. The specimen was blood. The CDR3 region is CASSQALRGQPQYF.